These 8 T cell receptor beta chains originate from one sample sequenced in a study of blood T cell repertoires in COVID-19. Sequencing used immunoSEQ multiplex PCR; TCRdb keeps in-frame clones, though not all of them. The sample records 150,000 to 200,000 clones, about 72% being singletons. Specimen: PBMCs or T cells enriched from blood (not recorded which). These receptors were collected from a woman aged 45-65 years who had recovered from COVID-19.

This clone was detected a few times. This chain connects TRBV28 to TRBJ2-7; 9 nucleotides agree with TRBD2. V lost 6 bases to trimming and J lost 4 bases; unmatched junction nucleotides: 10. Germline V gene lookup returns CDR1 MDHEN and CDR2 SYDVKM. The CDR3 runs 15 residues. The CDR3, as DNA: TGTGCCAGCAGAAGGCCGGTAGCGGGAGAGTACGAGCAGTACTTC. Protein sequence: CASRRPVAGEYEQYF.

The V gene is TRBV30, the J gene TRBJ2-4; the D gene is possibly TRBD2 (5 bases). The CDR3 runs to 14 residues. CDR1 GTSNPN and CDR2 SVGIG come from the germline V gene (reference sequence). Trimming removed 0 bases at V and 0 bases at J, with 6 bases between. CDR3 in DNA: TGTGCCTGGAGTGTACGGGGAGCCAAAAACATTCAGTACTTC. This codes for CAWSVRGAKNIQYF.

The chain carries TRBV6-5 and TRBJ1-5; no clear D gene. Germline-derived CDR1 and CDR2 are MNHEY and SVGAGI. The length of the CDR3 is 15 residues. V lost 5 bases, J lost 5 bases, and 16 bases lay in between. The CDR3 here is CASSPSTTVDQPQHF. The DNA of the CDR3 is TGTGCCAGCAGTCCTTCGACAACGGTCGATCAGCCCCAGCATTTT.

The rearrangement joins TRBV6-2 or TRBV6-3 to TRBJ2-5; D is possibly TRBD1 (5 bases). CDR1 and CDR2 (germline): MNHEY, SVGEGT. CDR3 length equals 15 residues. V lost 0 bases and J lost 2, with 10 bases in between. This CDR3 is CASSYSSQGQETQYF. CDR3 DNA sequence: TGTGCCAGCAGTTACTCGAGTCAGGGACAAGAGACCCAGTACTTC.

The rearrangement joins TRBV4-2 to TRBJ2-2, with 12 bases matching TRBD2. This CDR3 is built from 18 residues. Germline loops: CDR1 LGHNA, CDR2 YNFKEQ. With V trimmed by 6 bases and J by 4 bases, 12 bases remained unmatched. This CDR3 is CASSKMWTSGTGTGELFF. The CDR3, as DNA: TGTGCCAGCAGTAAGATGTGGACTAGCGGGACGGGCACCGGGGAGCTGTTTTTT.

The chain joins TRBV7-9 to TRBJ1-5; 8 bases line up with TRBD1. The CDR3 is 14 amino acids. The J segment lost 6 bases and the V segment lost 7 bases, leaving 8 bases of the junction unmatched. Germline V gene data show CDR1 as SEHNR and CDR2 as FQNEAQ (reference sequence). Here the CDR3 DNA reads TGTGCCAGCACTAGTCAGGGGGCTGGTCAGCCCCAGCATTTT. Amino acids: CASTSQGAGQPQHF.

This clone was found a few times. The chain links TRBV19 to TRBJ2-1, with TRBD1 matching 7 bases. Germline V lookup: CDR1 LNHDA, CDR2 SQIVND (reference sequence). J was trimmed by 0 bases and V by 4 bases; bases with no gene match: 3. The CDR3 is made up of 15 amino acids. Written as DNA, the CDR3 is TGTGCCAGTAGTACGACAGGGAGCTCCTACAATGAGCAGTTCTTC. Residues: CASSTTGSSYNEQFF. The whole variable domain, filled in from reference TRBV19 and TRBJ2-1, reads DGGITQSPKYLFRKEGQNVTLSCEQNLNHDAMYWYRQDPGQGLRLIYYSQIVNDFQKGDIAEGYSVSREKKESFPLTVTSAQKNPTAFYLCASSTTGSSYNEQFFGPGTRLTVL.

V usage is TRBV27 and J usage is TRBJ2-2; D is uncertain. Trimming pared 2 bases from V and 4 bases from J, leaving 5 bases between. This CDR3 is built from 13 residues. Germline V lookup: CDR1 MNHEY, CDR2 SMNVEV (reference sequence). The CDR3 region has the DNA TGTGCCAGCAGTTTAGTGGCCACCGGGGAGCTGTTTTTT. Translating gives CASSLVATGELFF.